This T cell receptor (beta chain) was sequenced in a study of CXCR4 blockade with PD-1 therapy in pancreatic cancer. Overall study results and limits: Without paired alpha-beta data, shared specificity of dominant clones is unconfirmed. Intratumoral clonality (mean 0.14) exceeded healthy blood (less than 0.055) but did not track survival. More frequent amino acid clones had more nucleotide rearrangements, suggesting convergent selection.

Method: immunoSEQ multiplex PCR; TCRdb's copy keeps in-frame clones and lacks some. Here the sample spans about 15,000 clones, about 72% being singletons. The CDR3 consists of 14 residues. Trimming removed 6 bases from V and 4 bases from J; junction bases left unmatched: 4. The germline gives CDR1 KGHSH, CDR2 LQKENI. On this clone itself: Its specificity is not known.

The rearrangement uses TRBV18 and TRBJ2-1; 9 positions match TRBD2. This receptor was identified in a human donor with pancreatic ductal adenocarcinoma. Sequencing used tumor tissue. This CDR3 is CASSVREGYNEQFF. The CDR3, as DNA: TGTGCCAGCTCGGTGCGGGAGGGTTACAATGAGCAGTTCTTC.